A selection of T cell receptor beta chains follows, all from one sample in a study of blood T cells in healthy people across ages. TCRdb used MiXCR to reprocess the 5' RACE reads, holding one entry per CDR3 protein. The repertoire consists of some 860,000 distinct CDR3 sequences, with roughly 50% occurring once and the leading ten covering roughly 24%. Specimen: blood. These receptors all come from a man between 40 and 49 years old in good health. Each CDR3 is given with its conserved first and last residue. The order of the fields is V gene, clone size, D gene, J gene, CDR3 protein, CDR3 DNA. A D gene is named only where the DNA matches it firmly. Part of the rows lack a size; the others show once, few, many or a class for expanded clones.

>TRBV6-2/TRBV6-3|-|-|TRBJ2-5
CACRQGWDSREQYF
TGTGCCTGCAGACAGGGATGGGATAGCCGGGAGCAGTACTTC
>TRBV28|-|-|TRBJ2-3
CASSSSPRELGDTQYF
TGTGCCAGCAGTTCCAGCCCCCGGGAGTTAGGAGATACGCAGTATTTT
>TRBV10-3|-|-|TRBJ2-3
CAISKDLTTDTQYF
TGTGCCATCAGCAAGGACTTGACCACAGATACGCAGTATTTT
>TRBV12-3/TRBV12-4|-|-|TRBJ2-3
CASSLRPISGTDTQYF
TGTGCCAGCAGTTTAAGGCCCATTAGTGGCACAGATACGCAGTATTTT
>TRBV5-1|-|-|TRBJ1-2
CASSLEAGRGYTF
TGCGCCAGCAGCTTGGAGGCAGGGCGTGGCTACACCTTC
>TRBV3-1|-|-|TRBJ2-1
CASSQAYMEPRAHNEQFF
TGTGCCAGCAGCCAAGCCTATATGGAACCCAGGGCCCACAATGAGCAGTTCTTC
>TRBV29-1|few|-|TRBJ2-7
CSVLGWDSYEQYF
TGCAGCGTTCTCGGGTGGGACTCCTACGAGCAGTACTTC
>TRBV7-2|-|TRBD1|TRBJ1-2
CASTLMGQGNYGYTF
TGTGCCAGCACCTTAATGGGACAGGGCAACTATGGCTACACCTTC
>TRBV4-2|-|-|TRBJ2-2
CASSQAPGLGGELFF
TGTGCCAGCAGCCAAGCCCCGGGATTAGGCGGGGAGCTGTTTTTT
>TRBV13|-|-|TRBJ1-5
CASSLGEANQPQHF
TGTGCCAGCAGCTTGGGGGAGGCGAATCAGCCCCAGCATTTT
>TRBV20-1|once|TRBD2|TRBJ2-7
CSAPGGGAGDEQYF
TGCAGTGCCCCTGGCGGGGGGGCCGGAGATGAGCAGTACTTC
>TRBV20-1|-|-|TRBJ2-5
CSASYSGTAGTQYF
TGCAGTGCTAGTTACTCCGGGACCGCCGGGACCCAGTACTTC
>TRBV7-9|-|-|TRBJ2-1
CASSFPNEQFF
TGTGCCAGCAGCTTCCCTAATGAGCAGTTCTTC
>TRBV7-2|-|-|TRBJ2-5
CASSLSGPLREQYF
TGTGCCAGCAGCTTATCGGGACCCCTGAGAGAGCAGTACTTC
>TRBV7-9|-|-|TRBJ2-3
CASSQRGRGRSDAQYF
TGTGCCAGCAGCCAACGAGGGCGGGGTCGGTCAGATGCGCAGTATTTT
>TRBV27|-|-|TRBJ2-6
CASSFLPQSSGANVLTF
TGTGCCAGCAGTTTCCTCCCTCAGTCCTCTGGGGCCAACGTCCTGACTTTC
>TRBV19|-|TRBD2|TRBJ2-3
CASNVAGSSRDTQYF
TGTGCCAGTAATGTAGCGGGATCTTCGAGAGATACGCAGTATTTT
>TRBV28|-|TRBD2|TRBJ2-3
CASSPRIGLAGFTDTQYF
TGTGCCAGCAGTCCACGAATCGGACTAGCGGGATTCACAGATACGCAGTATTTT
>TRBV20-1|few|-|TRBJ2-3
CSARERVGADTQYF
TGCAGTGCTAGAGAGAGGGTAGGGGCGGATACGCAGTATTTT
>TRBV20-1|-|-|TRBJ1-1
CSAPSSRGTEAFF
TGCAGTGCTCCTTCCTCACGAGGCACTGAAGCTTTCTTT
>TRBV7-9|few|-|TRBJ2-7
CASRPRDTQYEQYF
TGTGCCAGCAGACCCCGGGACACCCAATACGAGCAGTACTTC
>TRBV3-1|-|TRBD1|TRBJ1-6
CASSPIGTGANSPLHF
TGTGCCAGCAGCCCGATCGGGACAGGCGCGAATTCACCCCTCCACTTT
>TRBV30|-|-|TRBJ1-2
CGGGRENYGYTF
TGCGGGGGGGGCAGGGAGAACTATGGCTACACCTTC
>TRBV6-1|-|-|TRBJ2-4
CASSERGAAAKNIQYF
TGTGCCAGCAGTGAACGTGGGGCCGCGGCCAAAAACATTCAGTACTTC
>TRBV24-1|-|-|TRBJ1-2
CATSDPPRGQPRTNFYGYTF
TGTGCCACCAGTGATCCCCCCCGAGGACAGCCCAGAACAAACTTCTATGGCTACACCTTC
>TRBV6-2/TRBV6-3|-|-|TRBJ2-1
CASSSSPRNEQFF
TGTGCCAGCAGCTCTTCACCTAGGAATGAGCAGTTCTTC
>TRBV11-2|once|-|TRBJ2-5
CAGSDRGNQETQYF
TGTGCCGGCAGCGACCGGGGCAACCAAGAGACCCAGTACTTC
>TRBV4-2|-|-|TRBJ2-5
CASSQDLLQETQYF
TGTGCCAGCAGCCAAGATCTTCTGCAAGAGACCCAGTACTTC
>TRBV20-1|-|TRBD2|TRBJ2-1
CSARELAGGRYNEQFF
TGCAGTGCTAGAGAACTAGCGGGGGGGAGGTACAATGAGCAGTTCTTC
>TRBV24-1|-|TRBD1|TRBJ2-3
CATRGQLDTQYF
TGTGCCACCAGGGGACAGCTAGATACGCAGTATTTT
>TRBV7-2|few|TRBD2|TRBJ2-1
CASSLAGLAGVRYNEQFF
TGTGCCAGCAGCTTAGCGGGACTAGCGGGAGTTAGGTACAATGAGCAGTTCTTC
>TRBV4-3|-|-|TRBJ2-3
CASRHTRGAGGTDTQYF
TGCGCCAGCAGGCATACGAGGGGTGCAGGCGGAACAGATACGCAGTATTTT
>TRBV27|-|-|TRBJ2-7
CASTETGRYEQYF
TGTGCCAGCACTGAGACAGGGAGGTACGAGCAGTACTTC
>TRBV27|-|TRBD2|TRBJ2-1
CASSLLSFGGAYNEQFF
TGTGCCAGCAGTTTATTGAGTTTCGGGGGGGCCTACAATGAGCAGTTCTTC
>TRBV5-4|once|-|TRBJ2-5
CASSLALGAPYRETQYF
TGTGCCAGCAGCTTGGCTCTCGGGGCACCGTATCGGGAGACCCAGTACTTC
>TRBV20-1|-|-|TRBJ1-2
CSGYGYTF
TGCAGTGGCTATGGCTACACCTTC
>TRBV5-1|once|TRBD2|TRBJ2-7
CASSPPFGGSYEQYF
TGCGCCAGCAGCCCACCGTTCGGGGGGAGTTACGAGCAGTACTTC
>TRBV20-1|-|TRBD1|TRBJ1-4
CSARPPTGVREKLFF
TGCAGTGCTAGACCACCGACAGGGGTGAGAGAAAAACTGTTTTTT
>TRBV7-3|-|-|TRBJ2-7
CASSLTTKMEQYF
TGTGCCAGCAGCCTAACAACTAAAATGGAGCAGTACTTC
>TRBV20-1|-|TRBD1|TRBJ2-7
CSARSLAGTGSEQYF
TGCAGTGCTAGATCTTTAGCCGGGACAGGAAGCGAGCAGTACTTC
>TRBV10-3|few|-|TRBJ1-1
CAISGKNSEMNTEAFF
TGTGCCATCAGTGGAAAGAACAGCGAGATGAACACTGAAGCTTTCTTT
>TRBV4-3|-|TRBD2|TRBJ2-3
CASSQLAGVVDTQYF
TGCGCCAGCAGCCAATTAGCGGGAGTGGTAGATACGCAGTATTTT
>TRBV21-1|-|-|TRBJ2-1
CASSSGTGDANVHDNEQFF
TGTGCCAGCAGCAGCGGGACAGGGGACGCAAACGTTCATGACAATGAGCAGTTCTTC
>TRBV6-5|few|TRBD2|TRBJ2-3
CASSYSESKAGDTDTQYF
TGTGCCAGCAGTTACTCGGAGAGTAAAGCGGGAGACACAGATACGCAGTATTTT
>TRBV28|-|-|TRBJ2-4
CASSFLRGQGNRTLAKNIQYF
TGTGCCAGCAGTTTTCTTCGGGGGCAGGGAAATCGGACCTTAGCCAAAAACATTCAGTACTTC
>TRBV20-1|-|-|TRBJ2-5
CSARDLARNQETQYF
TGCAGTGCTAGAGATCTTGCACGGAATCAAGAGACCCAGTACTTC
>TRBV27|-|-|TRBJ2-7
CASSLQISSYEQYF
TGTGCCAGCAGTTTGCAGATTAGCTCCTACGAGCAGTACTTC
>TRBV10-3|once|-|TRBJ2-3
CAISAGGADTQYF
TGTGCCATCAGTGCAGGTGGAGCAGATACGCAGTATTTT
>TRBV20-1|-|TRBD2|TRBJ2-1
CSVKPGLGDYNEQFF
TGCAGTGTGAAGCCGGGACTAGGGGATTACAATGAGCAGTTCTTC
>TRBV6-5|-|-|TRBJ2-1
CASSDYGRGIEQFF
TGTGCCAGCAGTGACTACGGACGGGGGATTGAGCAGTTCTTC
>TRBV10-3|few|TRBD2|TRBJ2-7
CAISERSGTSGTHVRYEQYF
TGTGCCATCAGTGAGAGGTCCGGGACTAGCGGGACCCACGTACGCTACGAGCAGTACTTC